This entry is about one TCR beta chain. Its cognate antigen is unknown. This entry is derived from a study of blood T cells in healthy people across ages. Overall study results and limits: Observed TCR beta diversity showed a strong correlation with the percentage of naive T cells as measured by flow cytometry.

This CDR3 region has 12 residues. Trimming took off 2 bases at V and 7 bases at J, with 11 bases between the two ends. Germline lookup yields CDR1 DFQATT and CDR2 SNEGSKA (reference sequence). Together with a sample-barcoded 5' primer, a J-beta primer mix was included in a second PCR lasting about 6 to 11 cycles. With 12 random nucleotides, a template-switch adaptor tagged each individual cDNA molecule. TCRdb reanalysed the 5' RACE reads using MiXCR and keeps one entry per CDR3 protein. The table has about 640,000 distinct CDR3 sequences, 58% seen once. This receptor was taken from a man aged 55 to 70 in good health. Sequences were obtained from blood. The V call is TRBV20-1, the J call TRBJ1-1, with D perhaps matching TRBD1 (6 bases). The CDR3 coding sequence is TGCAGTGCTAGACCCTTGGACAGTGAAGCTTTCTTT. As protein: CSARPLDSEAFF.